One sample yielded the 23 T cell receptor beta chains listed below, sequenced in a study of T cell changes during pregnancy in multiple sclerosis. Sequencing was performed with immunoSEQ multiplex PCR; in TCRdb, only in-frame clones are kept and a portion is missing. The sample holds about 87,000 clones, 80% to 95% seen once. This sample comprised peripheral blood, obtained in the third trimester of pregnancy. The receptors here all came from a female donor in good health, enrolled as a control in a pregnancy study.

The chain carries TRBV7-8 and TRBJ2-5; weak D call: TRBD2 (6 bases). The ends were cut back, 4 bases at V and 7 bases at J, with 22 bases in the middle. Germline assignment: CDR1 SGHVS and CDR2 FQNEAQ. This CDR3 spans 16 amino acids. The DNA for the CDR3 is TGTGCCAGCAGCTCCCCTAGCCGGGCGGGAAGAGGGACCCAGTACTTC. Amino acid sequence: CASSSPSRAGRGTQYF.

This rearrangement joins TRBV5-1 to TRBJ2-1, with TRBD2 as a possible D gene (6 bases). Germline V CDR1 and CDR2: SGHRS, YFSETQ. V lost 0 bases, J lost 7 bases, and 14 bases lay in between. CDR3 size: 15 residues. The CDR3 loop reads CASSLVPGLANEQFF. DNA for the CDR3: TGCGCCAGCAGCTTGGTTCCGGGACTTGCGAATGAGCAGTTCTTC.

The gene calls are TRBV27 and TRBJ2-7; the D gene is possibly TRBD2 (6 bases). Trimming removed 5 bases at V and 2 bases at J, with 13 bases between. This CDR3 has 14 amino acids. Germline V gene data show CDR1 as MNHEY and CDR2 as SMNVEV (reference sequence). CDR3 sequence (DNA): TGTGCCAGCAGTCCGGACTACCATACCTACGAGCAGTACTTC. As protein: CASSPDYHTYEQYF.

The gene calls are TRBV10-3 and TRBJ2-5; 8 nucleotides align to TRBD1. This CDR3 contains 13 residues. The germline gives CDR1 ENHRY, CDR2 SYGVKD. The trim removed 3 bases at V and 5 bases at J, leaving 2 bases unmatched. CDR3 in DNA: TGTGCCATCAGTGACAGGGGGCGGGAGACCCAGTACTTC. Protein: CAISDRGRETQYF.

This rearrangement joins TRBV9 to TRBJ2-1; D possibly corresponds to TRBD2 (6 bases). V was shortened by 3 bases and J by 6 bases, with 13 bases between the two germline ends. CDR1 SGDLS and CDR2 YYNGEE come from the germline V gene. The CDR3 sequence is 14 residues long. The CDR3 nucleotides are TGTGCCAGCAGCGCGGGACTCACCCCCAATGAGCAGTTCTTC. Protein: CASSAGLTPNEQFF.

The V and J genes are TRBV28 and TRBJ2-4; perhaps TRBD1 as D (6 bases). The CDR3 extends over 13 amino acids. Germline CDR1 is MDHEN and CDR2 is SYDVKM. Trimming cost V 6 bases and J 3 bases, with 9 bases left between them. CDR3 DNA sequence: TGTGCCAGCAGCCAAGGGGGCAAAAACATTCAGTACTTC. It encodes CASSQGGKNIQYF.

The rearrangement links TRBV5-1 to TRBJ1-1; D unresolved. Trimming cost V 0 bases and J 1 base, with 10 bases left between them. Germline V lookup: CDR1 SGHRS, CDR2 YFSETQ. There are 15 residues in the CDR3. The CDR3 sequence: CASSLEAGGNTEAFF. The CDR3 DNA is TGCGCCAGCAGCTTGGAGGCGGGAGGGAACACTGAAGCTTTCTTT.

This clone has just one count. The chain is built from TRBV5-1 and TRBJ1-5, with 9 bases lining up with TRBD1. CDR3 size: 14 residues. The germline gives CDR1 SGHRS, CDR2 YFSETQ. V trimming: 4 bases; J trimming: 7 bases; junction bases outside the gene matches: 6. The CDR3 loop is CASSPGTGKQPQHF. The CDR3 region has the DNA TGCGCCAGCAGCCCTGGGACAGGGAAACAGCCCCAGCATTTT.

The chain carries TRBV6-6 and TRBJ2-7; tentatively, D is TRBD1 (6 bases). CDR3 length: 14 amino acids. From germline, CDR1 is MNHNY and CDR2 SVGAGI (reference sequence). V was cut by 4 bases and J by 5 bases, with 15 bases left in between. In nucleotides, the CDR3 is TGTGCCAGCAGTTCCCGGACAGCCCTAAACGAGCAGTACTTC. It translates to CASSSRTALNEQYF.

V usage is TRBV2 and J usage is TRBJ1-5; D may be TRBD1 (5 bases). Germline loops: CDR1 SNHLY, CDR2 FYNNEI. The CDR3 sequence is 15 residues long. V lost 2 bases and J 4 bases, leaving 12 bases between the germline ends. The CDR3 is CASSESGSANQPQHF. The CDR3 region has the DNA TGTGCCAGCAGTGAATCAGGGTCGGCGAATCAGCCCCAGCATTTT.

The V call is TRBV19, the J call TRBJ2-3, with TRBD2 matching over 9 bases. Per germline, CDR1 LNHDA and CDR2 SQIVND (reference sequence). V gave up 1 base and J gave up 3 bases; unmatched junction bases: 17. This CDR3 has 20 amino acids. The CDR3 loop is CASSIGWSAGGPASTDTQYF. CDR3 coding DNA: TGTGCCAGTAGTATAGGCTGGTCAGCGGGAGGCCCCGCTTCGACAGATACGCAGTATTTT.

The CDR3: CASSRASGNTDTQYF. The CDR3 DNA follows: TGTGCCAGCAGTCGGGCTAGCGGGAACACAGATACGCAGTATTTT. The chain couples TRBV27 to TRBJ2-3; 9 bases line up with TRBD2. The V gene end was trimmed by 5 bases and the J gene end by 2 bases; junction bases not matched to a gene: 5. Germline V lookup: CDR1 MNHEY, CDR2 SMNVEV (reference sequence). CDR3 size: 15 residues.

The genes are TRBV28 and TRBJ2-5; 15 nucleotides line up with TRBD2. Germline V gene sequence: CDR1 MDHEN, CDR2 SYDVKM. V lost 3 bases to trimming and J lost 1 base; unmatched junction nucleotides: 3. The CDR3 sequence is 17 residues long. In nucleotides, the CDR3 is TGTGCCAGCAGTTTGGGGACTAGCGGGAGGTCCCAAGAGACCCAGTACTTC. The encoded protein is CASSLGTSGRSQETQYF. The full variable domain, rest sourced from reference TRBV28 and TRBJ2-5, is DVKVTQSSRYLVKRTGEKVFLECVQDMDHENMFWYRQDPGLGLRLIYFSYDVKMKEKGDIPEGYSVSREKKERFSLILESASTNQTSMYLCASSLGTSGRSQETQYFGPGTRLLVL.

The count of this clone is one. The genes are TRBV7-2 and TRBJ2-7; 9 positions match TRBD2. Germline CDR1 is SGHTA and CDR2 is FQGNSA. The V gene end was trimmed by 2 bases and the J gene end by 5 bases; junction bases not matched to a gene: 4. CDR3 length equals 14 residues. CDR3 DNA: TGTGCCAGCAGCTTACGCGGGAGGGCAAACGAGCAGTACTTC. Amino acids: CASSLRGRANEQYF.

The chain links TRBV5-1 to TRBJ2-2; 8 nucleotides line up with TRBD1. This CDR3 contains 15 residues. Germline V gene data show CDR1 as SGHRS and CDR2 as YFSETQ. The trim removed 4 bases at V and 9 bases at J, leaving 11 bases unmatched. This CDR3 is CASSPSGGESRELFF. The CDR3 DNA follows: TGCGCCAGCAGCCCTTCAGGGGGCGAGTCCCGGGAGCTGTTTTTT.

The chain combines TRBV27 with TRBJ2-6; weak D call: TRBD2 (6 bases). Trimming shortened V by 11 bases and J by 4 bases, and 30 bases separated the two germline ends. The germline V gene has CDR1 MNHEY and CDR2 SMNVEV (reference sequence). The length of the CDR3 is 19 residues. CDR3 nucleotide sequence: TGTGCCTGTTCGCCTTTCGGGGCTTCGACTAGGCCGGGGGCCAACGTCCTGACTTTC. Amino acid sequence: CACSPFGASTRPGANVLTF.

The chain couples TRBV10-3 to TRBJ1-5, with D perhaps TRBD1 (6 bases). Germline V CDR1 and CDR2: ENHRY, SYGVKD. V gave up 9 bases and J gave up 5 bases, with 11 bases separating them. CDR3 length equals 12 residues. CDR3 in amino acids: CAIGEGDQPQHF. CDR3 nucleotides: TGTGCCATTGGCGAGGGGGATCAGCCCCAGCATTTT.

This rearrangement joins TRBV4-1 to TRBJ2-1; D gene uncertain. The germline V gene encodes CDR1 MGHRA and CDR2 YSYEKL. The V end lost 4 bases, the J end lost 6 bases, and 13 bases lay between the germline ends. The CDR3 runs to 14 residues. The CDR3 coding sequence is TGCGCCAGCAGCCCTGGAACGAGGCCCAATGAGCAGTTCTTC. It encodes CASSPGTRPNEQFF.

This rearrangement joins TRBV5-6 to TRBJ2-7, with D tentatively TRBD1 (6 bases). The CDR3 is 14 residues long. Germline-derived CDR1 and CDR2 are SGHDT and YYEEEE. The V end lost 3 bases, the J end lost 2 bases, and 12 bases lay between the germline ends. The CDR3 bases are TGTGCCAGCAGCTCACCGGGACACACCTACGAGCAGTACTTC. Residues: CASSSPGHTYEQYF.

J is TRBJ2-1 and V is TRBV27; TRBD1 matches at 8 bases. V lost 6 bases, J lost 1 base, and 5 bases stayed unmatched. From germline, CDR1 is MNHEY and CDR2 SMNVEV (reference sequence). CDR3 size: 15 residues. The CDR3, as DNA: TGTGCCAGCAGGCCTACAGGGGGTTCCTACAATGAGCAGTTCTTC. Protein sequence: CASRPTGGSYNEQFF.

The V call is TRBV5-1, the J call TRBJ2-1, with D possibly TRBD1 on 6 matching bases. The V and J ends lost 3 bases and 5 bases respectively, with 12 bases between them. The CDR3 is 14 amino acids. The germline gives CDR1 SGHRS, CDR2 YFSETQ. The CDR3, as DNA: TGCGCCAGCAGCTCGATAGACAGGAACAATGAGCAGTTCTTC. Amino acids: CASSSIDRNNEQFF.

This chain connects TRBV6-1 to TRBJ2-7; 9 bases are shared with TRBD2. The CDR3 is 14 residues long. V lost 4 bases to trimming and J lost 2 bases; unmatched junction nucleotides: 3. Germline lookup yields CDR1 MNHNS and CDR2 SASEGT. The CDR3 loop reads CASSGLADPYEQYF. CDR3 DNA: TGTGCCAGCAGTGGACTAGCGGACCCCTACGAGCAGTACTTC.

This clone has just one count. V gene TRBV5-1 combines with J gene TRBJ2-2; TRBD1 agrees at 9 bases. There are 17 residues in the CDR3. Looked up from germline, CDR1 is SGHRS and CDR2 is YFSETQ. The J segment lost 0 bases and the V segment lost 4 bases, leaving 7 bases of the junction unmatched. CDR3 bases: TGCGCCAGCAGCCCTAATCACAGGGGGCCGAACACCGGGGAGCTGTTTTTT. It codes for CASSPNHRGPNTGELFF.